This record covers a single TCR beta chain. The data were obtained in a study of control samples from healthy donors and cancer patients. Germline V lookup: CDR1 MNHNY, CDR2 SVGAGI (reference sequence). This CDR3 has 12 residues. V shed 4 bases and J shed 5 bases, with 7 bases lying between them. The data were produced by immunoSEQ multiplex PCR, yet TCRdb's version contains in-frame clones alone and is incomplete. The sample contains approximately 97,000 clones, roughly 80% of which appear only once. The rearrangement uses TRBV6-6 and TRBJ2-3; D gene unclear. The specimen was blood. The source of this sequence is a man aged 30-40 years in good health. CDR3: CASSSTGDTQYF. CDR3 nucleotides: TGTGCCAGCAGTTCAACCGGAGATACGCAGTATTTT.